Sequencing of this TCR beta chain was carried out in a study of Graves' ophthalmopathy and Graves' hyperthyroidism (dated by TCRdb to between 2017 and 2018). For context, the study as a whole: Peripheral blood was collected at initial diagnosis, prior to any treatment. TCR beta repertoire signatures were used to distinguish Graves' ophthalmopathy from Graves' hyperthyroidism and to predict progression to ophthalmopathy. A discovery set of 100 patients (43 ophthalmopathy, 55 to 60 stable hyperthyroidism) was enrolled to explore V-J signatures distinguishing ophthalmopathy from hyperthyroidism. In more than five hyperthyroidism patients, T-cell repertoires of thyroid tissue and blood were compared. An independent validation cohort comprised some 19 hyperthyroidism patients and 15 to 17 patients who later progressed from hyperthyroidism to ophthalmopathy. Following sampling, methimazole starting at 30 mg daily was administered to hyperthyroidism patients, and high-dose intravenous methylprednisolone was administered to ophthalmopathy patients. The 100 or so discovery patients were divided at random into training and test sets in a 7:3 ratio. In total, approximately 130 blood samples were TCR-sequenced: some 43 ophthalmopathy, some 75 hyperthyroidism and roughly 17 hyperthyroidism-to-ophthalmopathy patients.

Ophthalmopathy patients had moderately to severely active disease, Clinical Activity Score of at least 3, NOSPECS grade of at least 4, and disease duration under 3 months. Patients were excluded if they had other autoimmune diseases, uncontrolled infections, pregnancy or lactation. Diagnosis relied on clinical symptoms, serum thyroxine, TRAb, thyroid ultrasound and orbital computed tomography. Using Ficoll-Paque density gradient centrifugation, PBMCs were isolated from over 8.5 ml of fresh peripheral blood. Total RNA was extracted using Trizol reagent, and RNA quality was checked on an Agilent 2100 Bioanalyzer. This clonotype was recorded at least ten times. Its antigen is unknown. No quality values exist for individual bases; no much larger clone is one base distant. V is reduced by 5 bases and J by 5 bases, leaving a spacing of 15 bases between them. Including cysteine and phenylalanine, the CDR3 has 14 amino acids. Only the CDR3 region is kept as DNA, spanning 42 bases read in frame from base 1. Sequences SEHNR (CDR1) and FQNEAQ (CDR2) are obtained from the germline V gene (reference sequence).

For repertoire sequencing, the TCR beta CDR3 regions were amplified from RNA transcripts. A first-round RT-PCR used HTBI primers with the Qiagen OneStep RT-PCR kit, followed by a second-round multiplex PCR, size selection and purification. The libraries underwent paired-end sequencing with 100 bp reads on an Illumina HiSeq2000. Turning to the authors' computational methods: Reads were processed with SOAPnuke, discarding reads with adapters, uncalled bases, mean Phred below 15, or no exact constant-primer or identifier match. High-quality paired reads were merged with COPE v1.2.5. Each unique nucleotide sequence was defined as a clonotype, and clonotypes were aligned to IMGT TRB V, D and J references with MiTCR v1.1. The analysis was limited to V-J combinations with a frequency above 0.0001, which together covered 99.2% of the repertoires. For each V-J combination, a TCR clonal expansion and chaos score was defined as F50 clonal expansion divided by the chaos observed in the TCRdist matrix. Welch's t-statistics and random forest were used to narrow the features down to around 12 V-J combinations, which were then fed into a naive Bayes classifier. The Morisita-Horn index was used to measure how similar the thyroid and blood repertoires were. TCRdb redid the processing of the public reads, applying fastp at Q25 and MiXCR, and retained in-frame beta chains. All rows with the same CDR3 protein become a single entry with the most common DNA and genes. These V and J calls originate from TCRdb's pipeline instead of the authors' own analysis. The sample table lists roughly 500,000 distinct CDR3 sequences, approximately 14% of them with a count of one. The top ten hold around 9.8% of the sample.

Results the study describes overall, beyond this receptor: In validation, the model predicted ophthalmopathy progression with 55% to 71% sensitivity and approximately 78% specificity; roughly 11 predicted patients were CT-confirmed with GO in a median of around 6.5 months. Sample size was not predetermined statistically, and investigators were not blinded to group allocation. Most of the expanded thyroid clonotypes with a frequency above 0.001 were also detected in blood, and it was suggested that the thyroid immune response may be reflected by blood repertoires. In cross-validation, the 13-signature model distinguished ophthalmopathy from stable hyperthyroidism with approximately 88% sensitivity and almost 83% specificity, and in the test set the corresponding values were approximately 79% and 70%.

This clonotype was obtained from a woman aged 25 to 39 with Graves' ophthalmopathy. Donor details come from another sample of the same person, matched by shared clones. The material sequenced was blood. The chain was built from TRBV7-9 and TRBJ1-1, with the D gene not clear enough to name. In nucleotides, the sequence is TGTGCCAGCAGCCATAGAAACCTGGGAACTGAAGCTTTCTTT. This gives the protein CASSHRNLGTEAFF.